This T cell receptor (beta chain) came from a study of identical twins. The CDR3 extends over 17 amino acids. In germline, CDR1 is LGHDT, CDR2 YNNKEL (reference sequence). V was cut by 1 base and J by 1 base, with 11 bases left in between. This clonotype was seen a handful of times. Its matching antigen is unknown. Study results and limitations: Models underestimated TCR alpha sharing (out-of-frame) in monozygotic twins. Zero-insertion analyses were open to partial confounding by invariant MAIT and iNKT cells.

Template switching introduced a universal primer site, and the cDNA bore unique molecular identifiers. TCRdb re-analysed the 5' RACE reads in MiXCR, keeping a single row per CDR3 protein. This repertoire shows about 890,000 distinct CDR3 sequences, around an eighth found once; its top ten account for about 1.5%. The sample also formed part of further work on yellow fever vaccine responses in identical twins. As that report states: It has been reported that, in twins, the vaccine T cell response seemed partly convergent and partly personalized.

This rearrangement joins TRBV3-1 to TRBJ2-6; D perhaps matches TRBD1 (6 bases). Input material: PBMCs. The TCR originated in a young woman in good health. CDR3 coding DNA: TGTGCCAGCAGCCAAGGTTTGAGGGGGTCTGGGGCCAACGTCCTGACTTTC. Translated: CASSQGLRGSGANVLTF.